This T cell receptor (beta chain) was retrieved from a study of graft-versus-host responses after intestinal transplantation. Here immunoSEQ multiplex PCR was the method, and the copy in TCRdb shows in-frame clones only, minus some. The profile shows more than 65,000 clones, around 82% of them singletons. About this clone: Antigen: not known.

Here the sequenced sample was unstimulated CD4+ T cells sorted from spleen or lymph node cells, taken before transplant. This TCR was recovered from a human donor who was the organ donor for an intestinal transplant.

CDR3 loop: CASSFSDRAPGELFF. CDR3 sequence (DNA): TGTGCCAGCAGTTTTTCAGACAGGGCGCCCGGGGAGCTGTTTTTT. The chain joins TRBV28 to TRBJ2-2, with 7 bases aligning to TRBD1. The CDR3 is made up of 15 amino acids. Germline assignment: CDR1 MDHEN and CDR2 SYDVKM. V shed 3 bases, J shed 6 bases, and the junction held 7 bases outside the gene matches.